The subject of this entry is one T cell receptor (beta chain). Its antigen remains unidentified. This sample was included in a study of cytomegalovirus exposure and HLA in healthy donors. Points from the study as a whole: As a later analysis revealed, the rate of TCR association differed by HLA locus, with DRB1 most and HLA-C fewest.

The CDR3 contains 13 residues. From germline, CDR1 is GTSNPN and CDR2 SVGIG (reference sequence). Trimming cost V 2 bases and J 4 bases, with 9 bases left between them. PCR primers comprised 60 Vbeta and 13 Jbeta primers. Clones were sequenced by immunoSEQ multiplex PCR, and TCRdb holds only the in-frame ones, with some missing. Its table records 180,000 or so clones. Sample: PBMCs. The chain joins TRBV30 to TRBJ1-5; unclear D gene. The TCR sequence derives from a boy aged 5 to 17 in good health and CMV-seronegative. The CDR3 sequence is CAWSPERNQPQHF. The DNA for the CDR3 is TGTGCCTGGAGTCCGGAGAGGAATCAGCCCCAGCATTTT.